This T cell receptor beta chain came from a study of technical replicates of blood from a few donors. The germline CDR1 and CDR2 sequences are MNHEY and SMNVEV (reference sequence). This CDR3 contains 16 residues. V was cut by 5 bases and J by 0 bases, with 13 bases left in between. Clones were read by immunoSEQ multiplex PCR, and TCRdb kept only the in-frame ones, dropping some. The sample has tens of thousands of clones; 95% are singletons. The clonotype was recovered from a human donor in good health. Sequencing input: T cells isolated from PBMCs. The chain is built from TRBV27 and TRBJ1-4; perhaps TRBD1 as D (5 bases). CDR3 in amino acids: CASSPWVTATNEKLFF. In DNA form, the CDR3 reads TGTGCCAGCAGTCCATGGGTGACAGCAACTAATGAAAAACTGTTTTTT.